Shown below are 21 T cell receptor beta chains from a single sample sequenced in a study of blood T cell repertoires in COVID-19. Clones were sequenced by immunoSEQ multiplex PCR, and TCRdb holds only the in-frame ones, with some missing. The repertoire holds fewer than 600,000 clones, with more than 75% as singletons. The specimen sequenced was PBMCs or T cells enriched from blood (not recorded which). The receptors shown here come from a woman aged 40-49 years who had recovered from COVID-19.

The gene calls are TRBV15 and TRBJ2-5, with 12 bases matching TRBD1. The J segment lost 3 bases and the V segment lost 3 bases, leaving 2 bases of the junction unmatched. Germline V gives CDR1 LNHNV, CDR2 YYDKDF (reference sequence). This CDR3 region has 15 residues. The CDR3 DNA is TGTGCCACCAGCAGGGGACAGGGGGCAAAAGAGACCCAGTACTTC. It encodes CATSRGQGAKETQYF. Variable domain in full (rest from reference TRBV15 and TRBJ2-5): DAMVIQNPRYQVTQFGKPVTLSCSQTLNHNVMYWYQQKSSQAPKLLFHYYDKDFNNEADTPDNFQSRRPNTSFCFLDIRSPGLGDTAMYLCATSRGQGAKETQYFGPGTRLLVL.

This chain links TRBV29-1 with TRBJ2-1; maybe TRBD1 (6 bases). The V gene's germline CDR1 is SQVTM and CDR2 ANQGSEA. V lost 6 bases to trimming and J lost 2 bases, with 14 bases between them. This CDR3 comprises 14 residues. The CDR3 protein is CSVSPQGTYNEQFF. The CDR3 DNA reads as TGCAGCGTGTCTCCTCAGGGGACCTACAATGAGCAGTTCTTC.

V and J are TRBV29-1 and TRBJ2-1, with a tentative D call TRBD1 (6 bases). CDR1 and CDR2 (germline): SQVTM, ANQGSEA. This CDR3 is 13 amino acids long. V lost 8 bases, J lost 3 bases, and 14 bases lay in between. CDR3 loop: CSTGSTNYNEQFF. The DNA of the CDR3 is TGCAGCACAGGGTCCACCAACTACAATGAGCAGTTCTTC.

J is TRBJ1-1 and V is TRBV11-2, with a tentative D call TRBD1 (6 bases). Germline CDR1 reads SGHAT; CDR2 reads FQNNGV. This CDR3 comprises 15 residues. Trimming left V 1 base short and J 4 bases short, with 13 bases between. CDR3: CASSLGDRRFTEAFF. Written as DNA, the CDR3 is TGTGCCAGCAGCTTAGGCGACAGGCGATTCACTGAAGCTTTCTTT.

The CDR3 DNA is TGTGCCAGCAGCTTAACAAAGGGACAAACTGGAAACACCATATATTTT. Its protein product is CASSLTKGQTGNTIYF. This chain joins TRBV5-8 and TRBJ1-3; tentatively, D is TRBD1 (6 bases). Germline V gene sequence: CDR1 SGHTS, CDR2 YDEGEE. The CDR3 spans 16 residues. The ends were cut back, 2 bases at V and 2 bases at J, with 14 bases in the middle.

This clone was counted a single time. The chain recombines TRBV9 with TRBJ2-1; D not certain. V gave up 0 bases and J gave up 3 bases, with 10 bases separating them. Germline V gene sequence: CDR1 SGDLS, CDR2 YYNGEE. The CDR3 spans 15 residues. CDR3 region: CASSVVPTVYNEQFF. The CDR3, as DNA: TGTGCCAGCAGCGTAGTCCCCACTGTCTACAATGAGCAGTTCTTC. Filled out from reference TRBV9 and TRBJ2-1, the complete variable domain reads DSGVTQTPKHLITATGQRVTLRCSPRSGDLSVYWYQQSLDQGLQFLIQYYNGEERAKGNILERFSAQQFPDLHSELNLSSLELGDSALYFCASSVVPTVYNEQFFGPGTRLTVL.

The chain combines TRBV6-2 or TRBV6-3 with TRBJ1-4, with 8 bases fitting TRBD1. CDR1 is MNHEY, CDR2 SVGEGT, per germline. J gave up 7 bases and V 1 base, and 11 bases lay outside the gene matches. The CDR3 covers 17 residues. The CDR3 nucleotides are TGTGCCAGCAGTTACTATTACAGGGGGAGTAACCGTGAAAAACTGTTTTTT. This encodes CASSYYYRGSNREKLFF.

CDR3 in DNA: TGTGCCAGTAGTATATCTGCGGCGAACTATGGCTACACCTTC. Its protein is CASSISAANYGYTF. The chain recombines TRBV19 with TRBJ1-2; D gene ambiguous. This CDR3 spans 14 amino acids. Trimming cost V 2 bases and J 2 bases, with 9 bases left between them. The germline CDR1 and CDR2 sequences are LNHDA and SQIVND (reference sequence). Combining the CDR3 with reference TRBV19 and TRBJ1-2 gives the whole variable domain DGGITQSPKYLFRKEGQNVTLSCEQNLNHDAMYWYRQDPGQGLRLIYYSQIVNDFQKGDIAEGYSVSREKKESFPLTVTSAQKNPTAFYLCASSISAANYGYTFGSGTRLTVV.

The chain links TRBV27 to TRBJ2-3, with 7 bases matching TRBD2. V lost 3 bases to trimming and J lost 6 bases; unmatched junction nucleotides: 12. In germline, CDR1 is MNHEY, CDR2 SMNVEV (reference sequence). The CDR3 runs 16 residues. The CDR3 loop is CASSFFVAGARDTQYF. The CDR3 DNA is TGTGCCAGCAGTTTTTTCGTGGCGGGAGCCAGGGATACGCAGTATTTT.

The chain carries TRBV7-8 and TRBJ1-2; 7 positions match TRBD1. Germline CDR1 reads SGHVS; CDR2 reads FQNEAQ. V lost 4 bases, J lost 2 bases, and 13 bases stayed unmatched. This CDR3 comprises 17 residues. In nucleotides, the CDR3 is TGTGCCAGCAGCTACCAGACAGGGCCAGGGGACAACTATGGCTACACCTTC. Protein sequence: CASSYQTGPGDNYGYTF.

There are a few counts of this clone. V gene TRBV27 combines with J gene TRBJ2-1, with 8 bases identical to TRBD1. CDR1 is MNHEY and CDR2 is SMNVEV in the germline V gene (reference sequence). The ends lost 5 bases at V and 6 bases at J; junction bases unmatched: 15. This CDR3 is built from 17 residues. CDR3 nucleotide sequence: TGTGCCAGCAGTAAACGGACAGGGTTTAAGGGTGGCAATGAGCAGTTCTTC. This codes for CASSKRTGFKGGNEQFF.

This clone was seen a few times. V and J are TRBV6-6 and TRBJ1-3, with D possibly TRBD1 on 5 matching bases. The CDR3 contains 14 residues. In germline, CDR1 is MNHNY, CDR2 SVGAGI (reference sequence). Trimming cost V 6 bases and J 6 bases, with 15 bases left between them. As DNA, the CDR3 is TGTGCCAGCAGCCAGGGCAGGGTGGAAAACACCATATATTTT. Protein product: CASSQGRVENTIYF.

This chain uses TRBV7-2 with TRBJ1-6; 7 nucleotides align to TRBD1. Germline lookup yields CDR1 SGHTA and CDR2 FQGNSA. The CDR3 extends over 16 amino acids. After removal of 7 bases from V and 7 bases from J, the junction contained 13 bases not matched to a gene. The chain's CDR3 is CASTPTGRIFNSPLHF. For the CDR3, the DNA is TGTGCCAGCACCCCGACAGGGAGGATTTTCAATTCACCCCTCCACTTT. The full variable domain, rest sourced from reference TRBV7-2 and TRBJ1-6, is GAGVSQSPSNKVTEKGKDVELRCDPISGHTALYWYRQSLGQGLEFLIYFQGNSAPDKSGLPSDRFSAERTGGSVSTLTIQRTQQEDSAVYLCASTPTGRIFNSPLHFGNGTRLTVT.

This chain links TRBV27 with TRBJ1-5; 7 nucleotides agree with TRBD1. The CDR3 is 14 residues long. Germline V gene sequence: CDR1 MNHEY, CDR2 SMNVEV (reference sequence). Germline trimming cut 3 bases from V and 7 bases from J; bases unmatched to any gene: 6. Written as DNA, the CDR3 is TGTGCCAGCAGTTTCGGACAGGCGAACCAGCCCCAGCATTTT. Its protein product is CASSFGQANQPQHF.

In this sample, this clone turned up once. J is TRBJ1-2 and V is TRBV18, with TRBD1 identical over 7 bases. Per the germline V gene, CDR1 is KGHSH and CDR2 is LQKENI. The CDR3 is 13 residues long. The ends lost 6 bases at V and 6 bases at J; junction bases unmatched: 7. DNA of the CDR3: TGTGCCAGCTCTCGGGACAGCCAACATGGCTACACCTTC. Its protein is CASSRDSQHGYTF.

This clone was observed once. The rearrangement joins TRBV6-2 or TRBV6-3 to TRBJ2-1, with 11 bases matching TRBD2. V was pared by 6 bases and J by 4 bases, with 8 bases of the junction left unmatched. In germline, CDR1 is MNHEY, CDR2 SVGEGT. The CDR3 covers 16 residues. CDR3 DNA: TGTGCCAGCAGCCTTACGACTAGCGGGGTTTACAATGAGCAGTTCTTC. Residues: CASSLTTSGVYNEQFF.

This chain uses TRBV14 with TRBJ1-5; D is uncertain. The CDR3 is 20 residues long. The V end lost 4 bases, the J end lost 3 bases, and 28 bases lay between the germline ends. Germline CDR1 is SGHDN and CDR2 is FVKESK. The CDR3 coding sequence is TGTGCCAGCAGCCCGCCAAGATCGCCGGGGTTCCCTTGGGACAATCAGCCCCAGCATTTT. This codes for CASSPPRSPGFPWDNQPQHF.

This clone has only one observation. The chain employs TRBV6-5 and TRBJ1-2; D might be TRBD1 (5 bases). The CDR3 sequence is 15 residues long. Between the trimmed V and J ends, which lost 5 bases and 4 bases, there was a span of 17 bases. The germline V gene encodes CDR1 MNHEY and CDR2 SVGAGI. The CDR3 bases are TGTGCCAGCAGTCCCAAGACAGCCTTCATCTATGGCTACACCTTC. It codes for CASSPKTAFIYGYTF.

This chain joins TRBV7-2 and TRBJ1-2; 7 nucleotides agree with TRBD1. CDR1 is SGHTA and CDR2 is FQGNSA in the germline V gene. This CDR3 comprises 14 residues. After removal of 1 base from V and 8 bases from J, the junction contained 7 bases not matched to a gene. This CDR3 reads CASSLETGRYGYTF. The DNA for the CDR3 is TGTGCCAGCAGCTTAGAGACAGGGCGGTACGGCTACACCTTC.

The V gene is TRBV5-1, the J gene TRBJ2-3, with a weak D call TRBD1 (5 bases). Germline V gives CDR1 SGHRS, CDR2 YFSETQ. The CDR3 runs 14 residues. Trimming left V 4 bases short and J 2 bases short, with 11 bases between. The CDR3 region is CASSPRQPTDTQYF. CDR3 sequence (DNA): TGCGCCAGCAGCCCCCGACAGCCCACAGATACGCAGTATTTT.

The V call is TRBV5-1, the J call TRBJ2-1, with D unresolved. Deletions cut 0 bases from V and 2 bases from J, with 6 bases between. Germline loops: CDR1 SGHRS, CDR2 YFSETQ. This CDR3 is built from 14 residues. For the CDR3, the DNA is TGCGCCAGCAGCTTGGAAATCACCTACAATGAGCAGTTCTTC. As protein: CASSLEITYNEQFF. Together with reference TRBV5-1 and TRBJ2-1, the CDR3 gives the full variable domain: KAGVTQTPRYLIKTRGQQVTLSCSPISGHRSVSWYQQTPGQGLQFLFEYFSETQRNKGNFPGRFSGRQFSNSRSEMNVSTLELGDSALYLCASSLEITYNEQFFGPGTRLTVL.